These 8 T cell receptor beta chains were all obtained from the same sample, sequenced in a study of vaccination and CD4 T cells after COVID-19. Regarding treatment: approximately nine-day PBMC culture with coronavirus spike peptide pools or control peptides (ViraFEST assay). What these receptors recognize is not known. With the Oncomine TCR Beta short-read assay, DNA from cultured CD4+ T cells was sequenced. TCRdb re-called the PCR reads with MiXCR, one entry per CDR3 protein. The data contain about 21,000 distinct CDR3 sequences, about 50% of them seen just once; the ten biggest clones take up 9.6%. Sequencing was performed on CD4+ T cells from blood, cultured in vitro. The receptors shown here come from a human donor who had recovered from COVID-19.

The gene calls are TRBV5-5 and TRBJ2-5; D is ambiguous. This CDR3 spans 11 amino acids. From germline, CDR1 is SGHKS and CDR2 YYEKEE (reference sequence). Trimming shortened V by 6 bases and J by 5 bases, and 8 bases separated the two germline ends. The CDR3 region is CASIRRETQYF. CDR3 nucleotide sequence: TGTGCCAGCATCAGGCGGGAGACCCAGTACTTC.

V gene TRBV5-4 combines with J gene TRBJ1-5; 10 positions agree with TRBD1. The trim removed 3 bases at V and 5 bases at J, leaving 2 bases unmatched. CDR3 size: 14 residues. Germline assignment: CDR1 SGHNT and CDR2 YYREEE (reference sequence). CDR3 in amino acids: CASSYGTGDQPQHF. The CDR3 DNA reads as TGTGCCAGCAGCTATGGGACAGGGGATCAGCCCCAGCATTTT.

This clonotype turned up a few times. The J gene is TRBJ2-5, the V gene TRBV2, with 11 bases aligning to TRBD2. Unmatched junction bases numbered 20, after V lost 7 bases and J lost 4 bases. Germline values: CDR1 SNHLY, CDR2 FYNNEI. The CDR3 has 19 residues. The CDR3 loop reads CASKGQGKASGGLGETQYF. The CDR3 DNA is TGTGCCAGCAAAGGCCAGGGGAAGGCTAGCGGGGGGCTGGGAGAGACCCAGTACTTC.

V gene TRBV19 combines with J gene TRBJ2-5, with 7 nucleotides matching TRBD2. J gave up 5 bases and V 1 base, and 10 bases lay outside the gene matches. Germline V lookup: CDR1 LNHDA, CDR2 SQIVND (reference sequence). The CDR3 spans 16 residues. The CDR3 sequence: CASSIVTGGPPETQYF. The CDR3 DNA is TGTGCCAGTAGTATAGTAACGGGGGGTCCCCCGGAGACCCAGTACTTC.

The chain uses TRBV7-9 and TRBJ2-7; 13 nucleotides align to TRBD2. This CDR3 is 17 amino acids long. Germline V gene lookup returns CDR1 SEHNR and CDR2 FQNEAQ (reference sequence). J gave up 3 bases and V 1 base, and 6 bases lay outside the gene matches. CDR3 DNA sequence: TGTGCCAGCAGCTTAGGCAGGACTAGCGGGAGTATCTACGAGCAGTACTTC. It encodes CASSLGRTSGSIYEQYF.

V is TRBV24-1 and J is TRBJ2-2, with 9 nucleotides matching TRBD1. Germline V gives CDR1 KGHDR, CDR2 SFDVKD. V shed 2 bases and J 1 base; nucleotides not matched to a gene: 4. The CDR3 totals 17 residues. In nucleotides, the CDR3 is TGTGCCACCAGTGATTATACAGGGGGCCGGAACACCGGGGAGCTGTTTTTT. It specifies CATSDYTGGRNTGELFF.

The chain recombines TRBV20-1 with TRBJ2-2; D may be TRBD1 or TRBD2 (5 bases each). Germline assignment: CDR1 DFQATT and CDR2 SNEGSKA (reference sequence). The CDR3 covers 14 residues. With 3 bases removed from V and 6 bases from J, the gap between germline ends came to 14 bases. The CDR3 sequence is CSASRDRAPGELFF. CDR3 nucleotide sequence: TGCAGTGCTAGCCGGGACCGAGCCCCCGGGGAGCTGTTTTTT.

The chain links TRBV5-1 to TRBJ1-6; the D is unclear. This CDR3 comprises 13 residues. CDR1 is SGHRS, CDR2 YFSETQ, per germline. The V end was cut by 0 bases, the J end by 9 bases, with 7 bases between. The CDR3: CASSLVWFSPLHF. The CDR3 region has the DNA TGCGCCAGCAGCTTGGTATGGTTTTCACCCCTCCACTTT. The entire variable domain, with the rest obtained from reference TRBV5-1 and TRBJ1-6, is as follows: KAGVTQTPRYLIKTRGQQVTLSCSPISGHRSVSWYQQTPGQGLQFLFEYFSETQRNKGNFPGRFSGRQFSNSRSEMNVSTLELGDSALYLCASSLVWFSPLHFGNGTRLTVT.